The 18 T cell receptor beta chains listed next were all sequenced from one sample in a study of CXCR3-negative and CXCR3-positive naive CD8 T cells. For these TCRs, the target antigens are not known. Preparation of TRB cDNA libraries relied on 5' RACE carrying UMI labels. Following a re-call of the 5' RACE reads, TCRdb has one entry per CDR3 protein and lacks DNA. The sample totals some 110,000 distinct CDR3 sequences. Broader study findings: The TRB CDR3s that CXCR3-positive naive cells carried were more hydrophobic than those of CXCR3-negative naive cells.

Input material: naive CXCR3+ CD8+ T cells from blood. The subset was: CD45RO-CCR7+CD27+CD95- naive CD8+ T cells expressing CXCR3 (TNR3+). These receptors originate from a human donor in good health. Some clones in this sample may be carry-over from other donors' samples.

The V and J genes are TRBV10-3 and TRBJ2-7; the TCRdb D gene call, TRBD1, has no DNA to confirm it. CDR3 length: 14 residues. Germline V gives CDR1 ENHRY, CDR2 SYGVKD. The CDR3 region is CAISDGQHSYEQYF.

The CDR3 is CSGGLAGNTDTQYF. The J gene is TRBJ2-3, the V gene TRBV29-1; no DNA is available, so the TRBD2 call from TCRdb remains unchecked. Germline V CDR1 and CDR2: SQVTM, ANQGSEA. The CDR3 has 14 amino acids.

The V call is TRBV29-1, the J call TRBJ2-7. The CDR3 covers 12 residues. CDR1 SQVTM and CDR2 ANQGSEA come from the germline V gene. The CDR3 sequence is CSVGDAAYEQYF.

The V gene is TRBV15, the J gene TRBJ1-5. CDR3 length: 15 residues. Germline assignment: CDR1 LNHNV and CDR2 YYDKDF (reference sequence). The CDR3 spells CATSRDPATGQPQHF.

The CDR3 here is CASARGQGETGELFF. The chain links TRBV6-4 to TRBJ2-2; TCRdb outputs TRBD1, but without DNA this stays unchecked. The CDR3 is 15 residues long. Germline V gene lookup returns CDR1 MRHNA and CDR2 SNTAGT.

This chain connects TRBV4-1 to TRBJ2-7; TCRdb indicates TRBD2, and absent DNA this call remains unverified. The germline V gene has CDR1 MGHRA and CDR2 YSYEKL. The CDR3 is 15 amino acids. The CDR3 here is CASSQGLAGGYEQYF.

V gene TRBV28 combines with J gene TRBJ2-7; TCRdb indicates TRBD1, and absent DNA this call remains unverified. Germline V lookup: CDR1 MDHEN, CDR2 SYDVKM. The CDR3 extends over 14 amino acids. CDR3 sequence: CATRPGQGFHEQYF.

The genes are TRBV29-1 and TRBJ2-3; TCRdb lists TRBD1, though no DNA is available to test this call. The CDR3 covers 15 residues. The germline gives CDR1 SQVTM, CDR2 ANQGSEA. CDR3: CSVEEGGFSTDTQYF.

The chain is built from TRBV6-6 and TRBJ2-1; TCRdb returns TRBD1, unconfirmable since there is no DNA. CDR1 is MNHNY, CDR2 SVGAGI, per germline (reference sequence). The CDR3 runs to 16 residues. The CDR3 reads CASSYSSWTGYNEQFF.

The chain uses TRBV7-3 and TRBJ2-7; absent DNA, TCRdb's TRBD1 call cannot be checked. There are 14 residues in the CDR3. Germline V lookup: CDR1 SGHTA, CDR2 FQGTGA. The CDR3 loop reads CASSTLAGPYEQYF.

The J gene is TRBJ1-2, the V gene TRBV13; the D call of TRBD1 rests on TCRdb alone, since no DNA is present to check it. From germline, CDR1 is PRHDT and CDR2 FYEKMQ (reference sequence). The CDR3 totals 12 residues. CDR3 in amino acids: CASSVEGGGYTF.

The gene calls are TRBV29-1 and TRBJ1-1; TCRdb calls TRBD1, which cannot be checked without DNA. The CDR3 consists of 14 residues. Germline V lookup: CDR1 SQVTM, CDR2 ANQGSEA. CDR3 residues: CSVEDQGQGTEAFF.

The J gene is TRBJ2-5, the V gene TRBV28; TCRdb selects TRBD1, and the lack of DNA leaves this call unchecked. Looked up from germline, CDR1 is MDHEN and CDR2 is SYDVKM. The CDR3 extends over 19 amino acids. This CDR3 reads CASSFPADRGSMYQETQYF.

The chain has TRBV14 and TRBJ2-5; TCRdb returns TRBD2, unconfirmable since there is no DNA. The length of the CDR3 is 14 residues. Germline CDR1 is SGHDN and CDR2 is FVKESK. The CDR3 spells CASSQRRVGETQYF.

CDR3 residues: CASSIDSNSNQPQHF. This chain connects TRBV28 to TRBJ1-5. CDR1 and CDR2 (germline): MDHEN, SYDVKM. The CDR3 totals 15 residues.

The chain combines TRBV29-1 with TRBJ2-7. Germline values: CDR1 SQVTM, CDR2 ANQGSEA. The CDR3 spans 13 residues. The CDR3 reads CSVEGRQPYEQYF.

The chain combines TRBV7-8 with TRBJ2-7; TCRdb returns TRBD1, unconfirmable since there is no DNA. Germline V CDR1 and CDR2: SGHVS, FQNEAQ. The CDR3 contains 15 residues. CDR3 in amino acids: CASSAPGTGFTEQYF.

The chain couples TRBV11-2 to TRBJ2-5; TCRdb names TRBD1, which stays unverified in the absence of DNA. Germline loops: CDR1 SGHAT, CDR2 FQNNGV. CDR3 size: 14 residues. This chain's CDR3 is CASRLRPEGETQYF.